This T cell receptor (beta chain) originates from a study of graft-versus-host responses after intestinal transplantation. Study-level information: Each patient got anti-thymocyte globulin induction, then tacrolimus and steroids for about 3 years. Study results and limitations: Early after transplant, HvG clones declined as circulating GvH clones peaked.

The protocol was immunoSEQ multiplex PCR, while the TCRdb copy is restricted to in-frame clones and leaves out a portion. This sample carries about 14,000 clones, 33% of them seen once, and the ten largest clones take about 1.9%. Responders (roughly 200,000, CFSE-labeled) were co-plated with roughly 200,000 irradiated, violet-dye-labeled stimulators. The ends were cut back, 4 bases at V and 1 base at J, with 13 bases in the middle. The CDR3 is 16 amino acids. In germline, CDR1 is MGHDK, CDR2 SYGVNS. The sample was alloreactive CD8+ T cells from a mixed lymphocyte reaction culture, taken before intestinal transplant. The subset here: CFSE-low proliferating T cells sorted from approximately 6-day pre-transplant mixed lymphocyte reaction (GvH or HvG direction). The rearrangement joins TRBV25-1 to TRBJ2-2; D might be TRBD1 (5 bases). This TCR was recovered from a human patient who received an intestinal transplant. The CDR3 here is CASSGMERGNTGELFF. For the CDR3, the DNA is TGTGCCAGCAGTGGGATGGAAAGGGGGAACACCGGGGAGCTGTTTTTT.